This paragraph covers one TCR beta chain sequence. The antigen is undetermined. This specimen comes from a study of T cell responses to AZD1222 COVID-19 vaccine. This CDR3 is built from 12 residues. V lost 2 bases and J 12 bases, leaving 10 bases between the germline ends. The V gene's germline CDR1 is KGHSH and CDR2 LQKENI. Study results and caveats: Most donors were white British, females outnumbered males, and clonal diversity was possibly underestimated.

Method: immunoSEQ multiplex PCR; TCRdb's copy keeps in-frame clones and lacks some. Here the sample spans roughly 100,000 clones, roughly 90% being singletons. The source was peripheral blood, collected on day 0 of AZD1222 vaccination. The J gene is TRBJ2-2, the V gene TRBV18; D gene ambiguous. The sequence came from an adult in good health. The CDR3 reads CASSPFGGKLFF. The DNA for the CDR3 is TGTGCCAGCTCACCATTCGGCGGCAAGCTGTTTTTT.